A single sample gave rise to the 18 T cell receptor beta chains below, sequenced in a study of cytomegalovirus exposure and HLA in healthy donors. Clones were sequenced by immunoSEQ multiplex PCR, and TCRdb holds only the in-frame ones, with some missing. The sample includes some 76,000 clones, less than 95% of them seen just once. The sequenced sample consisted of PBMCs. These TCRs come from a woman aged 18-30 years in good health and CMV-seronegative.

The CDR3 DNA sequence: TGCGCCAGCAGTGAGTCACTATACAATGAGCAGTTCTTC. This encodes CASSESLYNEQFF. This rearrangement joins TRBV10-2 to TRBJ2-1; D ambiguous. The CDR3 totals 13 residues. V dropped 0 bases and J dropped 4 bases, with 4 bases sitting between them. The germline V gene has CDR1 WSHSY and CDR2 SAAADI.

This rearrangement joins TRBV5-5 to TRBJ2-5; D is unclear. The CDR3 is 13 amino acids. Trimming cost V 1 base and J 3 bases, with 7 bases left between them. Germline lookup yields CDR1 SGHKS and CDR2 YYEKEE (reference sequence). In DNA, the CDR3 is TGTGCCAGCAGCTTGTGGCAGGAAGAGACCCAGTACTTC. Its translation is CASSLWQEETQYF. Full variable domain (outside the CDR3, taken from reference TRBV5-5 and TRBJ2-5): DAGVTQSPTHLIKTRGQQVTLRCSPISGHKSVSWYQQVLGQGPQFIFQYYEKEERGRGNFPDRFSARQFPNYSSELNVNALLLGDSALYLCASSLWQEETQYFGPGTRLLVL.

This clone has only one observation. V usage is TRBV7-2 and J usage is TRBJ2-1; 10 bases line up with TRBD2. The CDR3 is made up of 16 amino acids. V trimming: 0 bases; J trimming: 4 bases; junction bases outside the gene matches: 3. The germline CDR1 and CDR2 sequences are SGHTA and FQGNSA. This chain's CDR3 is CASSLALAGGYNEQFF. As DNA, the CDR3 is TGTGCCAGCAGCTTAGCCTTAGCGGGGGGTTACAATGAGCAGTTCTTC.

This chain uses TRBV5-6 with TRBJ1-4, with D perhaps matching TRBD1 (6 bases). This CDR3 has 14 amino acids. Per germline, CDR1 SGHDT and CDR2 YYEEEE. With 8 bases removed from V and 3 bases from J, the gap between germline ends came to 14 bases. The CDR3 here is CASFLRGANEKLFF. The DNA of the CDR3 is TGTGCCAGTTTCCTCAGGGGTGCTAATGAAAAACTGTTTTTT.

This chain connects TRBV6-6 to TRBJ2-3, with TRBD2 identical over 9 bases. Per germline, CDR1 MNHNY and CDR2 SVGAGI (reference sequence). The CDR3 loop spans 14 amino acids. The V segment lost 5 bases and the J segment 2 bases; nucleotides outside the gene matches: 2. The CDR3 region has the DNA TGTGCCAGCAGTCGGACTAGCGACACAGATACGCAGTATTTT. Translation: CASSRTSDTDTQYF.

The rearrangement links TRBV19 to TRBJ1-2; 8 nucleotides line up with TRBD1. The CDR3 extends over 16 amino acids. Germline V lookup: CDR1 LNHDA, CDR2 SQIVND (reference sequence). Trimming removed 7 bases from V and 5 bases from J; junction bases left unmatched: 15. In DNA, the CDR3 is TGTGCCAGTATCCCAAGACCGGGACAGGAAGATTATGGCTACACCTTC. Its protein product is CASIPRPGQEDYGYTF.

The genes are TRBV2 and TRBJ1-2; 7 bases match TRBD1. Germline trimming cut 8 bases from V and 4 bases from J; bases unmatched to any gene: 10. The germline gives CDR1 SNHLY, CDR2 FYNNEI. This CDR3 is 14 amino acids long. CDR3 nucleotide sequence: TGTGCCAGCGGACCTTACAGGGGCCTCTATGGCTACACCTTC. It codes for CASGPYRGLYGYTF.

V usage is TRBV6-1 and J usage is TRBJ2-2; a weak D match, TRBD2 (5 bases). V dropped 1 base and J dropped 3 bases, with 15 bases sitting between them. Looked up from germline, CDR1 is MNHNS and CDR2 is SASEGT. CDR3 size: 17 residues. The CDR3 DNA is TGTGCCAGCAGTGAAGTTCCGGGAAGCGAACACACCGGGGAGCTGTTTTTT. Translating it yields CASSEVPGSEHTGELFF.

This clone occurred once. This chain links TRBV29-1 with TRBJ1-2; the D gene is possibly TRBD1 (6 bases). V lost 4 bases, J lost 6 bases, and 12 bases lay in between. CDR3 length: 12 amino acids. CDR1 and CDR2 from the germline V gene are SQVTM and ANQGSEA. CDR3 DNA: TGCAGCGTTGCGAAGGGGGACCATGGCTACACCTTC. It is translated as CSVAKGDHGYTF.

The chain has TRBV6-1 and TRBJ2-7, with TRBD1 matching over 10 bases. V lost 6 bases, J lost 2 bases, and 7 bases stayed unmatched. The germline gives CDR1 MNHNS, CDR2 SASEGT. This CDR3 spans 15 amino acids. The CDR3 region has the DNA TGTGCCAGCAGGACGACCGGGACAGGGGCCTACGAGCAGTACTTC. Translation gives CASRTTGTGAYEQYF.

CDR3 region: CASSTQGGNEKLFF. Written as DNA, the CDR3 is TGTGCCAGTAGTACACAGGGTGGTAATGAAAAACTGTTTTTT. The chain couples TRBV19 to TRBJ1-4; tentatively, D is TRBD1 (6 bases). From germline, CDR1 is LNHDA and CDR2 SQIVND (reference sequence). The CDR3 totals 14 residues. V was cut by 4 bases and J by 4 bases, with 10 bases left in between. The variable domain in full, completed from reference TRBV19 and TRBJ1-4, reads DGGITQSPKYLFRKEGQNVTLSCEQNLNHDAMYWYRQDPGQGLRLIYYSQIVNDFQKGDIAEGYSVSREKKESFPLTVTSAQKNPTAFYLCASSTQGGNEKLFFGSGTQLSVL.

The chain uses TRBV6-5 and TRBJ1-1; the D gene is possibly TRBD1 (5 bases). The CDR3 has 13 amino acids. Germline V gene data show CDR1 as MNHEY and CDR2 as SVGAGI. Trimming removed 2 bases at V and 4 bases at J, with 8 bases between. CDR3 protein: CASSYQGGTEAFF. CDR3 DNA sequence: TGTGCCAGCAGTTACCAGGGAGGCACTGAAGCTTTCTTT.

This sequence joins TRBV30 and TRBJ1-1; D is unclear. This CDR3 is built from 12 residues. Germline values: CDR1 GTSNPN, CDR2 SVGIG (reference sequence). Trimming pared 2 bases from V and 3 bases from J, leaving 7 bases between. The CDR3 DNA reads TGTGCCTGGAGTAGGAGGGACACTGAAGCTTTCTTT. It specifies CAWSRRDTEAFF.

The V and J genes are TRBV6-5 and TRBJ2-1; 8 bases are a match to TRBD2. This CDR3 comprises 14 residues. V lost 5 bases to trimming and J lost 3 bases; unmatched junction nucleotides: 3. Germline CDR1 reads MNHEY; CDR2 reads SVGAGI. CDR3: CASSIGRDYNEQFF. The CDR3 region has the DNA TGTGCCAGCAGTATCGGGAGGGACTACAATGAGCAGTTCTTC.

The chain is built from TRBV5-8 and TRBJ1-1; weak D call: TRBD1 (6 bases). The V end lost 1 base, the J end lost 2 bases, and 9 bases lay between the germline ends. CDR1 is SGHTS, CDR2 YDEGEE, per germline. The CDR3 runs to 14 residues. CDR3 region: CASSLRGGNTEAFF. The CDR3 bases are TGTGCCAGCAGCTTGAGGGGGGGTAACACTGAAGCTTTCTTT.

The V call is TRBV19, the J call TRBJ2-1; TRBD2 matches 14 bases. Germline V gene lookup returns CDR1 LNHDA and CDR2 SQIVND (reference sequence). J was trimmed by 14 bases and V by 5 bases; bases with no gene match: 14. There are 16 residues in the CDR3. The CDR3 nucleotides read TGTGCCAGTAGTCCTTTAGGGACTAGCGGGGGTCCAGGGGAGTTCTTC. Its protein product is CASSPLGTSGGPGEFF.

Comments on this clone: Other DNA sequences within the sample encode an identical CDR3. The rearrangement links TRBV11-2 to TRBJ2-1; TRBD2 is a possible D gene (7 bases). Deletions cut 2 bases from V and 2 bases from J, with 10 bases between. This CDR3 is 15 amino acids long. Germline V gene data show CDR1 as SGHAT and CDR2 as FQNNGV. The DNA for the CDR3 is TGTGCCAGCAGCTTAAGGGGGGGCCCCTACAATGAGCAGTTCTTC. Protein sequence: CASSLRGGPYNEQFF.

This clone has just one count. V and J are TRBV30 and TRBJ1-2; D is possibly TRBD1 (5 bases). The V and J ends lost 0 bases and 8 bases respectively, with 13 bases between them. CDR3 length: 13 amino acids. Germline values: CDR1 GTSNPN, CDR2 SVGIG (reference sequence). CDR3 sequence: CAWSVRREGGYTF. CDR3 nucleotides: TGTGCCTGGAGTGTCCGCAGGGAGGGCGGCTACACCTTC. Full variable domain (missing parts from reference TRBV30 and TRBJ1-2): SQTIHQWPATLVQPVGSPLSLECTVEGTSNPNLYWYRQAAGRGLQLLFYSVGIGQISSEVPQNLSASRPQDRQFILSSKKLLLSDSGFYLCAWSVRREGGYTFGSGTRLTVV.